The rows below give T cell receptor beta chains drawn from one sample of a study of blood T cell repertoires in COVID-19. Repertoires were generated with immunoSEQ multiplex PCR, while TCRdb's copy carries only in-frame clones and drops some. Found here are about 170,000 clones, just under 85% of them singletons; the top ten hold roughly 7.5%. Material: peripheral blood. The receptors stem from a man between 35 and 55 years old who had recovered from COVID-19. Both conserved end residues are part of each CDR3. A D gene is named only where the DNA matches it firmly. Size values are once, few and many counts, or a class for expanded clones, and some rows have none.

J gene | D gene | clone size | V gene | CDR3 protein | CDR3 DNA
TRBJ2-7 | NA | few | TRBV6-2/TRBV6-3 | CASSYLQRSSYEQYF | TGTGCCAGCAGTTACCTTCAGAGGAGCTCCTACGAGCAGTACTTC
TRBJ1-1 | TRBD1 | NA | TRBV18 | CASSPAGTVAREAFF | TGTGCCAGCTCACCAGCCGGGACAGTCGCACGTGAAGCTTTCTTT
TRBJ2-1 | NA | NA | TRBV30 | CAWIRGTYNEQFF | TGTGCCTGGATCAGGGGAACCTACAATGAGCAGTTCTTC
TRBJ2-3 | NA | NA | TRBV7-2 | CASSFVPGRDTQYF | TGTGCCAGCAGCTTCGTACCAGGCCGAGATACGCAGTATTTT
TRBJ2-7 | TRBD2 | NA | TRBV27 | CASSFSGTRGEQYF | TGTGCCAGCAGCTTTTCCGGGACTAGAGGCGAGCAGTACTTC
TRBJ2-1 | NA | once | TRBV4-2 | CASSQDGGTAYNEQFF | TGTGCCAGCAGCCAAGATGGCGGGACAGCCTACAATGAGCAGTTCTTC
TRBJ2-7 | TRBD2 | NA | TRBV9 | CASSVGGGRKVYEQYF | TGTGCCAGCAGTGTCGGCGGCGGGAGGAAAGTCTACGAGCAGTACTTC
TRBJ2-7 | TRBD2 | few | TRBV6-2/TRBV6-3 | CASSSGGEQYF | TGTGCCAGCAGTTCGGGGGGCGAGCAGTACTTC
TRBJ2-7 | NA | once | TRBV7-9 | CASSGYRESYEQYF | TGTGCCAGCAGCGGCTACAGGGAGTCCTACGAGCAGTACTTC
TRBJ1-4 | NA | NA | TRBV18 | CASSPQPDSNEKLFF | TGTGCCAGCTCACCGCAACCGGACAGTAATGAAAAACTGTTTTTT
TRBJ2-7 | NA | NA | TRBV5-1 | CASSLVGYEGGEQYF | TGCGCCAGCAGCTTGGTGGGGTACGAGGGTGGCGAGCAGTACTTC
TRBJ1-1 | TRBD1 | NA | TRBV19 | CASRTGTGSYTEAFF | TGTGCCAGTAGAACCGGGACAGGGTCTTACACTGAAGCTTTCTTT
TRBJ1-1 | NA | NA | TRBV27 | CASSLWRGSQAFF | TGTGCCAGCAGTCTCTGGAGGGGATCCCAAGCTTTCTTT
TRBJ1-3 | NA | few | TRBV21-1 | CASSPRQGCKVGPGNTIYF | NA
TRBJ2-1 | TRBD2 | NA | TRBV7-2 | CASSSRTSGSNEQFF | TGTGCCAGCAGCTCCAGGACTAGCGGTAGCAATGAGCAGTTCTTC
TRBJ2-1 | TRBD2 | once | TRBV9 | CASSVGAGGTVEQFF | TGTGCCAGCAGCGTAGGAGCGGGAGGTACTGTTGAGCAGTTCTTC
TRBJ2-2 | NA | NA | TRBV27 | CASRKGLAGELFF | TGTGCCAGCCGTAAGGGGCTGGCCGGGGAGCTGTTTTTT
TRBJ2-7 | NA | NA | TRBV7-9 | CASSSIAGLSSYEQYF | TGTGCCAGCAGCTCGATTGCGGGGCTGAGCTCCTACGAGCAGTACTTC
TRBJ1-2 | TRBD1 | few | TRBV2 | CASSPATGETGGYTF | TGTGCCAGCAGTCCCGCGACAGGGGAAACTGGTGGCTACACCTTC
TRBJ2-1 | TRBD1 | NA | TRBV5-1 | CASSSGQGKLEQFF | TGCGCCAGCAGCTCGGGACAGGGAAAGCTTGAGCAGTTCTTC
TRBJ1-5 | NA | few | TRBV6-5 | CASRLTQGGREPQHF | TGTGCCAGCAGACTAACCCAAGGGGGACGGGAGCCCCAGCATTTT
TRBJ2-1 | TRBD2 | NA | TRBV28 | CASSGGGVGSWNEQFF | TGTGCCAGCAGTGGGGGGGGAGTTGGGAGTTGGAATGAGCAGTTCTTC
TRBJ2-1 | NA | NA | TRBV6-5 | CASSPRVEVEQFF | TGTGCCAGCAGTCCGCGGGTTGAGGTTGAGCAGTTCTTC
TRBJ2-1 | NA | NA | TRBV6-5 | CASSYSAYLRYNEQFF | TGTGCCAGCAGTTACTCAGCCTACCTACGATACAATGAGCAGTTCTTC
TRBJ1-6 | TRBD1 | NA | TRBV5-5 | CASSGTGDYNSPLHF | TGTGCCAGCAGCGGGACAGGAGACTATAATTCACCCCTCCACTTT
TRBJ2-5 | TRBD2 | many | TRBV7-8 | CASSSGTSGSGAQYF | TGTGCCAGCAGCTCCGGGACTAGCGGTTCTGGGGCCCAGTACTTC
TRBJ2-3 | NA | NA | TRBV29-1 | CSVPPEDTQYF | TGCAGCGTGCCCCCCGAGGATACGCAGTATTTT
TRBJ2-7 | TRBD1 | NA | TRBV27 | CASRGDRTLYEQYF | TGTGCCAGCAGGGGGGACAGGACACTCTACGAGCAGTACTTC
TRBJ2-7 | NA | NA | TRBV12-5 | CAWELEGKGKYF | TGTGCATGGGAGCTGGAGGGAAAAGGCAAGTACTTC
TRBJ2-1 | TRBD2 | once | TRBV7-6 | CASSLAGLGSAEQFF | TGTGCCAGCAGCTTAGCTGGACTAGGATCAGCTGAGCAGTTCTTC
TRBJ2-3 | NA | few | TRBV27 | CASSGLREDTQYF | TGTGCCAGCAGTGGTTTGCGTGAAGATACGCAGTATTTT
TRBJ2-5 | NA | NA | TRBV27 | CAKNSAEKETQYF | TGTGCCAAAAACTCCGCGGAAAAAGAGACCCAGTACTTC
TRBJ2-7 | TRBD1 | NA | TRBV7-3 | CASSTDRGQEQYF | TGTGCCAGCAGCACGGACAGGGGGCAAGAGCAGTACTTC
TRBJ2-5 | NA | NA | TRBV29-1 | CSVEDRRGETQYF | TGCAGCGTTGAAGATCGAAGGGGAGAGACCCAGTACTTC
TRBJ2-2 | NA | NA | TRBV18 | CASSPLVLNTGELFF | TGTGCCAGCTCACCGTTAGTATTGAACACCGGGGAGCTGTTTTTT
TRBJ2-1 | TRBD2 | NA | TRBV27 | CASSWIAGGSYNEQFF | TGTGCCAGCAGTTGGATAGCGGGAGGTTCCTACAATGAGCAGTTCTTC
TRBJ1-4 | NA | NA | TRBV5-8 | CASSLLTENNEKLFF | TGTGCCAGCAGCCTCCTGACAGAGAATAATGAAAAACTGTTTTTT
TRBJ1-2 | NA | many | TRBV7-9 | CASSLGGQSYGYTF | TGTGCCAGCAGCTTAGGAGGTCAGAGCTATGGCTACACCTTC
TRBJ1-6 | NA | many | TRBV30 | CAWSVRGSPLHF | TGTGCCTGGAGTGTACGAGGTTCACCCCTCCACTTT
TRBJ2-7 | NA | NA | TRBV7-9 | CASSFAGYEQYF | TGTGCCAGCAGCTTCGCGGGTTACGAGCAGTACTTC
TRBJ1-3 | NA | NA | TRBV25-1 | CASSEGRGTIYF | TGTGCCAGCAGTGAGGGGCGAGGAACCATATATTTT
TRBJ2-7 | TRBD2 | once | TRBV7-9 | CASGGSGSNHEQYF | TGTGCCAGCGGCGGTAGCGGGAGTAACCACGAGCAGTACTTC
TRBJ2-2 | NA | NA | TRBV6-5 | CASSYGGADTGELFF | TGTGCCAGCAGTTACGGGGGGGCGGACACCGGGGAGCTGTTTTTT
TRBJ2-5 | NA | NA | TRBV5-1 | CASSVLGLNQETQYF | TGCGCCAGCAGCGTCCTAGGACTGAACCAAGAGACCCAGTACTTC
TRBJ2-7 | NA | NA | TRBV7-2 | CASSLSYYEQYF | TGTGCCAGCAGCTTATCCTACTACGAGCAGTACTTC
TRBJ1-2 | NA | NA | TRBV29-1 | CSVRSGVGYGYTF | TGCAGCGTTAGGTCCGGGGTAGGGTATGGCTACACCTTC
TRBJ1-2 | NA | NA | TRBV14 | CASSQEGYQGFYGYTF | TGTGCCAGCAGCCAAGAAGGGTATCAGGGCTTCTATGGCTACACCTTC
TRBJ2-1 | TRBD1 | NA | TRBV27 | CASRRAGTGINEQFF | TGTGCCAGCAGACGAGCCGGGACAGGGATCAATGAGCAGTTCTTC